This passage covers 26 T cell receptor beta chains from one sample sequenced in a study of response to subunit inactivated influenza vaccine. TCRdb ran MiXCR on the RT-PCR reads and lists one entry per CDR3 protein. The profile shows 300,000 to 350,000 distinct CDR3 sequences, about a fifth of them singletons. Sample: PBMCs from blood, taken roughly 20 months after vaccination. These receptors were taken from a man between 45 and 75 years old who received an inactivated influenza vaccine.

The chain uses TRBV6-2 or TRBV6-3 and TRBJ2-7, with unresolved D. This CDR3 spans 15 amino acids. Germline-derived CDR1 and CDR2 are MNHEY and SVGEGT. V was cut by 4 bases and J by 1 base, with 14 bases left in between. CDR3 DNA: TGTGCCAGCAGTTCTCTCCGGGCCCTGTCCTACGAGCAGTACTTC. This sequence encodes CASSSLRALSYEQYF.

This clonotype has a handful of counts. The V and J genes are TRBV15 and TRBJ2-5; TRBD2 is a possible D gene (7 bases). Germline CDR1 and CDR2: LNHNV and YYDKDF (reference sequence). The CDR3 totals 16 residues. V lost 3 bases and J lost 5, with 19 bases in between. The CDR3 nucleotides are TGTGCCACCAGCAGGCGATCTAGCGGAGGGGGTGAGACCCAGTACTTC. The encoded protein is CATSRRSSGGGETQYF. Looking up the rest from reference TRBV15 and TRBJ2-5 gives the full variable domain: DAMVIQNPRYQVTQFGKPVTLSCSQTLNHNVMYWYQQKSSQAPKLLFHYYDKDFNNEADTPDNFQSRRPNTSFCFLDIRSPGLGDTAMYLCATSRRSSGGGETQYFGPGTRLLVL.

This chain uses TRBV19 with TRBJ1-5; 7 bases are a match to TRBD1. After removal of 6 bases from V and 5 bases from J, the junction contained 7 bases not matched to a gene. The CDR3 extends over 14 amino acids. The V gene's germline CDR1 is LNHDA and CDR2 SQIVND (reference sequence). CDR3 residues: CASSTGVFYQPQHF. The CDR3 DNA reads TGTGCCAGTAGCACAGGGGTGTTTTATCAGCCCCAGCATTTT.

This clonotype was seen only a few times. This chain uses TRBV9 with TRBJ2-1; the match to TRBD2 covers 7 bases. The germline CDR1 and CDR2 sequences are SGDLS and YYNGEE. The trim removed 4 bases at V and 10 bases at J, leaving 11 bases unmatched. This CDR3 contains 14 residues. CDR3 sequence (DNA): TGTGCCAGCAGCCCCTCTAGCGGAGCCGGGGAGCAGTTCTTC. Its protein is CASSPSSGAGEQFF.

The gene calls are TRBV4-1 and TRBJ1-2, with D possibly TRBD1 on 6 matching bases. Germline assignment: CDR1 MGHRA and CDR2 YSYEKL. The CDR3 is 15 residues long. V lost 2 bases and J lost 1, with 11 bases in between. Here the CDR3 reads CASSQRDTNNYGYTF. The CDR3 coding sequence is TGCGCCAGCAGCCAAAGGGACACCAATAACTATGGCTACACCTTC.

The V gene is TRBV2, the J gene TRBJ1-1; TRBD1 matches 10 bases. V was pared by 5 bases and J by 10 bases, with 16 bases of the junction left unmatched. Germline V gives CDR1 SNHLY, CDR2 FYNNEI. The CDR3 is 16 residues long. CDR3 coding DNA: TGTGCCAGCAGTCCAACCAGACAGGGGGCGTTCCACCCAGCTTTCTTT. Its protein is CASSPTRQGAFHPAFF. Full variable domain (outside the CDR3, taken from reference TRBV2 and TRBJ1-1): EPEVTQTPSHQVTQMGQEVILRCVPISNHLYFYWYRQILGQKVEFLVSFYNNEISEKSEIFDDQFSVERPDGSNFTLKIRSTKLEDSAMYFCASSPTRQGAFHPAFFGQGTRLTVV.

This clonotype showed up just a few times. The gene calls are TRBV20-1 and TRBJ2-5, with 8 nucleotides matching TRBD2. The CDR3 length is 13 residues. The junction had 6 bases not matched to a gene; V was cut back by 4 bases and J by 5 bases. Germline lookup yields CDR1 DFQATT and CDR2 SNEGSKA (reference sequence). CDR3 region: CSAIRGGQETQYF. In DNA form, the CDR3 reads TGCAGTGCTATCCGGGGGGGGCAGGAGACCCAGTACTTC.

The V and J genes are TRBV10-2 and TRBJ2-3; 10 bases are a match to TRBD2. CDR3 length: 17 residues. Germline CDR1 reads WSHSY; CDR2 reads SAAADI. Trimming cost V 5 bases and J 1 base; bases outside gene matches: 9. The CDR3 DNA reads TGCGCCAGCAGTAGGCCCGCCGGGACTAGCGGCACAGATACGCAGTATTTT. Protein sequence: CASSRPAGTSGTDTQYF.

This clonotype was seen repeatedly, ten times or more. This chain links TRBV15 with TRBJ2-5, with TRBD2 as a possible D gene (5 bases). The CDR3 length is 14 residues. Deletions cut 5 bases from V and 4 bases from J, with 14 bases between. The germline V gene has CDR1 LNHNV and CDR2 YYDKDF (reference sequence). CDR3 sequence reads: CATSLRGGSETQYF. CDR3 DNA: TGTGCCACCAGCCTTCGGGGTGGGTCAGAGACCCAGTACTTC.

The genes are TRBV27 and TRBJ2-7; TRBD1 might be the D (6 bases). The CDR3 extends over 15 amino acids. The germline V gene encodes CDR1 MNHEY and CDR2 SMNVEV (reference sequence). The V end lost 4 bases, the J end lost 0 bases, and 13 bases lay between the germline ends. The CDR3 here is CASSSWDTFSYEQYF. CDR3 in DNA: TGTGCCAGCAGTTCCTGGGACACCTTCTCCTACGAGCAGTACTTC.

The genes are TRBV11-2 and TRBJ1-6; 8 nucleotides line up with TRBD1. J was trimmed by 2 bases and V by 5 bases; bases with no gene match: 5. This CDR3 is 16 amino acids long. The V gene's germline CDR1 is SGHAT and CDR2 FQNNGV. This CDR3 reads CASSDDRGPYNSPLHF. CDR3 nucleotide sequence: TGTGCCAGCAGCGACGACAGGGGCCCCTATAATTCACCCCTCCACTTT. Using reference TRBV11-2 and TRBJ1-6 for the parts outside the CDR3, the full variable domain is EAGVAQSPRYKIIEKRQSVAFWCNPISGHATLYWYQQILGQGPKLLIQFQNNGVVDDSQLPKDRFSAERLKGVDSTLKIQPAKLEDSAVYLCASSDDRGPYNSPLHFGNGTRLTVT.

This clonotype was seen a few times. The genes are TRBV28 and TRBJ1-5, with D possibly TRBD1 on 5 matching bases. Germline V gene data show CDR1 as MDHEN and CDR2 as SYDVKM. This CDR3 has 15 amino acids. Trimming shortened V by 5 bases and J by 3 bases, and 14 bases separated the two germline ends. The CDR3 bases are TGTGCCAGCAGTCCTGTGGGGGTCGCCAATCAGCCCCAGCATTTT. It encodes CASSPVGVANQPQHF.

The sample holds many counts of this clonotype. V is TRBV7-9 and J is TRBJ1-1; 8 bases map to TRBD1. CDR3 size: 14 residues. The germline CDR1 and CDR2 sequences are SEHNR and FQNEAQ (reference sequence). V was clipped by 5 bases and J by 4 bases; unmatched bases: 6. In DNA form, the CDR3 reads TGTGCCAGCAGCGAACGGACAGGGTTCACTGAAGCTTTCTTT. This sequence encodes CASSERTGFTEAFF.

The chain couples TRBV11-2 to TRBJ1-1; D not certain. The CDR3 runs 14 residues. V was trimmed by 2 bases and J by 5 bases, leaving 12 bases between them. Germline V gene data show CDR1 as SGHAT and CDR2 as FQNNGV. Written as DNA, the CDR3 is TGTGCCAGCAGCTTAAGTGAGGGAAGGACTGAAGCTTTCTTT. Protein product: CASSLSEGRTEAFF.

This clonotype has just a few counts. This chain uses TRBV4-1 with TRBJ1-1; 9 nucleotides line up with TRBD1. Per the germline V gene, CDR1 is MGHRA and CDR2 is YSYEKL. Trimming removed 3 bases from V and 1 base from J; junction bases left unmatched: 6. The CDR3 has 16 amino acids. This chain's CDR3 is CASSQRLGQGNTEAFF. The CDR3, as DNA: TGCGCCAGCAGCCAGCGCCTGGGACAGGGGAACACTGAAGCTTTCTTT.

This clonotype was counted a few times. The chain carries TRBV12-3 or TRBV12-4 and TRBJ1-2, with D unresolved. Trimming shortened V by 3 bases and J by 5 bases, and 13 bases separated the two germline ends. The CDR3 totals 14 residues. CDR3 protein: CASSFRQRIYGYTF. CDR3 coding DNA: TGTGCCAGCAGTTTCCGCCAAAGGATTTATGGCTACACCTTC.

This clonotype was seen more than once but under ten times. The CDR3 DNA sequence: TGTGCCAGCAGTTTAGGTCACCATCAGCCCCAGCATTTT. Encoded protein: CASSLGHHQPQHF. The V gene is TRBV28, the J gene TRBJ1-5; D call uncertain. The CDR3 sequence is 13 residues long. Germline V lookup: CDR1 MDHEN, CDR2 SYDVKM. V was cut by 2 bases and J by 5 bases, with 7 bases left in between.

The V gene is TRBV13, the J gene TRBJ2-5; TRBD1 matches at 9 bases. The germline V gene has CDR1 PRHDT and CDR2 FYEKMQ (reference sequence). After removal of 10 bases from V and 5 bases from J, the junction contained 14 bases not matched to a gene. The CDR3 is 15 amino acids. CDR3 in DNA: TGTGCCACCTCCCTACACAGGGGGCGCGCGGAGACCCAGTACTTC. It is translated as CATSLHRGRAETQYF.

This clonotype was counted many times. The genes are TRBV19 and TRBJ1-3; 9 bases align to TRBD1. Germline CDR1 is LNHDA and CDR2 is SQIVND (reference sequence). V lost 6 bases and J lost 0; bases outside the gene matches: 6. This CDR3 spans 16 amino acids. CDR3 loop: CASSPGTGSSGNTIYF. CDR3 sequence (DNA): TGTGCCAGTAGCCCCGGGACAGGGAGCTCTGGAAACACCATATATTTT.

This clonotype appeared many times. The V and J genes are TRBV28 and TRBJ2-7; perhaps TRBD2 as D (6 bases). V was shortened by 7 bases and J by 4 bases, with 17 bases between the two germline ends. CDR3 size: 14 residues. CDR1 and CDR2 (germline): MDHEN, SYDVKM. CDR3: CASNVPGLSYEQYF. CDR3 sequence (DNA): TGTGCCAGCAACGTACCGGGACTTTCATACGAGCAGTACTTC.

This clonotype was counted at least ten times. This rearrangement joins TRBV27 to TRBJ1-1, with D possibly being TRBD1 (5 bases). CDR1 is MNHEY, CDR2 SMNVEV, per germline (reference sequence). The CDR3 is 15 residues long. Trimming cost V 2 bases and J 2 bases, with 12 bases left between them. Here the CDR3 DNA reads TGTGCCAGCAGTTTAAACCCGACAGTTAACACTGAAGCTTTCTTT. Protein product: CASSLNPTVNTEAFF.

This chain uses TRBV20-1 with TRBJ2-3, with D perhaps matching TRBD2 (6 bases). V gave up 1 base and J gave up 6 bases, with 17 bases separating them. Germline CDR1 is DFQATT and CDR2 is SNEGSKA (reference sequence). The CDR3 extends over 15 amino acids. In DNA, the CDR3 is TGCAGTGCTAGAGGCAAACCCGGCGGGGAGGATACGCAGTATTTT. Protein sequence: CSARGKPGGEDTQYF.

This chain joins TRBV10-3 and TRBJ1-5, with TRBD1 as a possible D gene (5 bases). Germline assignment: CDR1 ENHRY and CDR2 SYGVKD. Trimming took 3 bases from V and 3 from J, leaving 9 bases between them. This CDR3 has 14 residues. The CDR3 sequence: CAISDLGPNQPQHF. Written as DNA, the CDR3 is TGTGCCATCAGTGACCTGGGACCCAATCAGCCCCAGCATTTT.

This clonotype was counted many times. The chain uses TRBV20-1 and TRBJ1-5; a weak D match, TRBD1 (5 bases). CDR3 length: 15 amino acids. Germline CDR1 is DFQATT and CDR2 is SNEGSKA (reference sequence). Trimming stripped 2 bases from V and 9 bases from J, with 20 bases between. The DNA for the CDR3 is TGCAGTGCTAGATCTTTTCTGGGGGGTTTAGGGCCCCAGCATTTT. This translates into CSARSFLGGLGPQHF.

This clonotype has only a few counts. V is TRBV3-1 and J is TRBJ1-5, with D unresolved. V lost 4 bases to trimming and J lost 7 bases, with 17 bases between them. This CDR3 spans 15 amino acids. Per the germline V gene, CDR1 is LGHDT and CDR2 is YNNKEL (reference sequence). Here the CDR3 reads CASSPGGGVRQPQHF. CDR3 sequence (DNA): TGTGCCAGCAGCCCCGGCGGCGGGGTACGGCAGCCCCAGCATTTT.

The V and J genes are TRBV6-2 or TRBV6-3 and TRBJ1-2; TRBD1 agrees at 7 bases. This CDR3 has 18 amino acids. With V trimmed by 6 bases and J by 5 bases, 21 bases remained unmatched. Looked up from germline, CDR1 is MNHEY and CDR2 is SVGEGT. The CDR3 is CASSPTGATRLLRYGYTF. CDR3 bases: TGTGCCAGCAGCCCAACAGGGGCCACACGGCTCTTACGTTATGGCTACACCTTC.